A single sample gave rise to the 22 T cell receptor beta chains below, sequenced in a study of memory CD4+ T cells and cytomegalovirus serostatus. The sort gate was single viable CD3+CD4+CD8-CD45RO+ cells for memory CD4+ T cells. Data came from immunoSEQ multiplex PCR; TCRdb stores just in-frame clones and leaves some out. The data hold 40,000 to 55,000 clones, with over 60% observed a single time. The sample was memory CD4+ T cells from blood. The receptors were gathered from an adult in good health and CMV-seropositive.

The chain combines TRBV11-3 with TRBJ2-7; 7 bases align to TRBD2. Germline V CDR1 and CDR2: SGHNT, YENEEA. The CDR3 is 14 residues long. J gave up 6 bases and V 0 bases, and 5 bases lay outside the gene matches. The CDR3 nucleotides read TGTGCCAGCAGCTTAGAAAGCCCGGGGGGCGAGCAGTACTTC. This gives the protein CASSLESPGGEQYF.

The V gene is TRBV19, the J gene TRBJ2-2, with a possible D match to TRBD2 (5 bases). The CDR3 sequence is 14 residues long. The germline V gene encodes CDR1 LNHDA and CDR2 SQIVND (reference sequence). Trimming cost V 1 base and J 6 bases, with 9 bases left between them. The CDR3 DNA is TGTGCCAGTAGTATAGGAGCCGGGGCCGGGGAGCTGTTTTTT. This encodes CASSIGAGAGELFF.

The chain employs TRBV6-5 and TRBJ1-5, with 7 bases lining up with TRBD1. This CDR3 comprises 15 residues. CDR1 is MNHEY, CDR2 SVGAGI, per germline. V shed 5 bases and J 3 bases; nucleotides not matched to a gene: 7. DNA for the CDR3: TGTGCCAGCAGTCCTCGGGACAGTCCCAATCAGCCCCAGCATTTT. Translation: CASSPRDSPNQPQHF.

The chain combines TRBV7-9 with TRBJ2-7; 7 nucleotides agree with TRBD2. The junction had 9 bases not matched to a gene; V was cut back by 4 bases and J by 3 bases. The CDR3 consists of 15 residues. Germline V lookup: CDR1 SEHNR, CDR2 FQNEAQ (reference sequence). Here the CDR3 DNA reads TGTGCCAGCAGCTCTTCCTCGGGGGGAATCTACGAGCAGTACTTC. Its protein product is CASSSSSGGIYEQYF.

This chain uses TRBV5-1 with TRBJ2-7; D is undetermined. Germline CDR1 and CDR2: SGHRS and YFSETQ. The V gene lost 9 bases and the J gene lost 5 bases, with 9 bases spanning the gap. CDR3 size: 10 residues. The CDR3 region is CATLKDEQYF. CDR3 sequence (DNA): TGCGCCACCTTGAAGGACGAGCAGTACTTC. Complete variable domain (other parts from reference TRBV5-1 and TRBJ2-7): KAGVTQTPRYLIKTRGQQVTLSCSPISGHRSVSWYQQTPGQGLQFLFEYFSETQRNKGNFPGRFSGRQFSNSRSEMNVSTLELGDSALYLCATLKDEQYFGPGTRLTVT.

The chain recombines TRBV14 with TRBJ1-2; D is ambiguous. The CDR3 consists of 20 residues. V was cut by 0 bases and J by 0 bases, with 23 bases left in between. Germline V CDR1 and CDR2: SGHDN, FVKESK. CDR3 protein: CASSQDRRLGRTDPNYGYTF. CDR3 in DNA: TGTGCCAGCAGCCAAGATAGGCGATTAGGACGGACTGATCCTAACTATGGCTACACCTTC. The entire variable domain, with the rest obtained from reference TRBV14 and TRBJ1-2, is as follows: EAGVTQFPSHSVIEKGQTVTLRCDPISGHDNLYWYRRVMGKEIKFLLHFVKESKQDESGMPNNRFLAERTGGTYSTLKVQPAELEDSGVYFCASSQDRRLGRTDPNYGYTFGSGTRLTVV.

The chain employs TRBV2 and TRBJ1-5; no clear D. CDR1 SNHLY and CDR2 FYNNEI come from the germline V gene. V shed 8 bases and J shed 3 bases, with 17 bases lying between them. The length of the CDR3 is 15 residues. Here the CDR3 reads CASGRQGSANQPQHF. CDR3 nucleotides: TGTGCCAGCGGCCGACAAGGGTCCGCCAATCAGCCCCAGCATTTT.

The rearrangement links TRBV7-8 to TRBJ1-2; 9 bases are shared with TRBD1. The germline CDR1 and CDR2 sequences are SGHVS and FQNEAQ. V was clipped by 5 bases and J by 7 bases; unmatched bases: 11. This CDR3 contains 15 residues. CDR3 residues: CASSPTTGGLGGYTF. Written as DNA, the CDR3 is TGTGCCAGCAGCCCTACGACAGGGGGACTGGGTGGCTACACCTTC.

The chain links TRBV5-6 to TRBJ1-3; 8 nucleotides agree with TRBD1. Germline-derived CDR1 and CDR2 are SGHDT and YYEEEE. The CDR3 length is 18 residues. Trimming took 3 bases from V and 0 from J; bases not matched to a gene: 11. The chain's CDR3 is CASSYQRRQGFSGNTIYF. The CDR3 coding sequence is TGTGCCAGCAGCTACCAAAGACGACAGGGGTTCTCTGGAAACACCATATATTTT.

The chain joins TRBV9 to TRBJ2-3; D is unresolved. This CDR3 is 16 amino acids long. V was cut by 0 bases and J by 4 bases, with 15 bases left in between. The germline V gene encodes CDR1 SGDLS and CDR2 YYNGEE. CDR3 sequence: CASSVGGRPQADTQYF. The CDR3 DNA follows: TGTGCCAGCAGCGTAGGGGGAAGGCCCCAAGCAGATACGCAGTATTTT.

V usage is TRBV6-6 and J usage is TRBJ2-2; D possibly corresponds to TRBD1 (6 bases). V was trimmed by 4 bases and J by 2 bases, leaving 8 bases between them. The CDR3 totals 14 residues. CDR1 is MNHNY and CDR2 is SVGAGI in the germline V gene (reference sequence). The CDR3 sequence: CASSSQGNTGELFF. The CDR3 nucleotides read TGTGCCAGCAGTTCACAGGGAAACACCGGGGAGCTGTTTTTT.

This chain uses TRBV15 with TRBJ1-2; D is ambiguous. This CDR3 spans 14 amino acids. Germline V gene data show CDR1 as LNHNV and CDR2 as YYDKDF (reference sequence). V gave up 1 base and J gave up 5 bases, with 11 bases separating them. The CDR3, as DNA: TGTGCCACCAGCAGAGCGATCCAGGAGTATGGCTACACCTTC. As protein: CATSRAIQEYGYTF.

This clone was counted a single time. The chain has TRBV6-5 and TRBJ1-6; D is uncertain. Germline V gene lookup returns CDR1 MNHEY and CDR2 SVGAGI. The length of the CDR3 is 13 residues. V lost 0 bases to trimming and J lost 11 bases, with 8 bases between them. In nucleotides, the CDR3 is TGTGCCAGCAGTTACTCAACTTACACACCCCTCCACTTT. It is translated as CASSYSTYTPLHF.

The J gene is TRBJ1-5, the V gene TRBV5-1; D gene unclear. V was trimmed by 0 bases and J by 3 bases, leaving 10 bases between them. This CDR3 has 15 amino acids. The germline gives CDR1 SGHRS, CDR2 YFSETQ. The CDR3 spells CASSLAGSSNQPQHF. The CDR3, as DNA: TGCGCCAGCAGCTTGGCCGGGTCCTCCAATCAGCCCCAGCATTTT.

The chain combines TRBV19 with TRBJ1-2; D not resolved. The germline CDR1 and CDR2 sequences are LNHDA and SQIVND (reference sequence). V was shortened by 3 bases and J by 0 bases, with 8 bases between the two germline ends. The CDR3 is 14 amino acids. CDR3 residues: CASSMVRTNYGYTF. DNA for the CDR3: TGTGCCAGTAGTATGGTCAGGACTAACTATGGCTACACCTTC.

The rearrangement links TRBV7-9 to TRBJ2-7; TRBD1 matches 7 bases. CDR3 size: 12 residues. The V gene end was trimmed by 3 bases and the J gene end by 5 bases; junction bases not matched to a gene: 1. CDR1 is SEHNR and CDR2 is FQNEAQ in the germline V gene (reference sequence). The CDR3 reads CASSFDRDEQYF. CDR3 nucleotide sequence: TGTGCCAGCAGCTTCGACAGGGACGAGCAGTACTTC.

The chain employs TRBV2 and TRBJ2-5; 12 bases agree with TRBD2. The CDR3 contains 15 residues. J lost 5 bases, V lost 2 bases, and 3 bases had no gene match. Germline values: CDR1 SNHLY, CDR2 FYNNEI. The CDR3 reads CASSELAGGRETQYF. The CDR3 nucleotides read TGTGCCAGCAGTGAACTAGCGGGAGGGCGGGAGACCCAGTACTTC.

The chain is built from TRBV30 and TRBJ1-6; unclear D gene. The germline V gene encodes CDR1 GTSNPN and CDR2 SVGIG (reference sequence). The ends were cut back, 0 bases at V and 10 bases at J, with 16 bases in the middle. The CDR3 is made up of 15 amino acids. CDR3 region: CAWSVPGWNRSPLHF. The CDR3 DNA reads TGTGCCTGGAGTGTACCAGGCTGGAATCGGTCACCCCTCCACTTT.

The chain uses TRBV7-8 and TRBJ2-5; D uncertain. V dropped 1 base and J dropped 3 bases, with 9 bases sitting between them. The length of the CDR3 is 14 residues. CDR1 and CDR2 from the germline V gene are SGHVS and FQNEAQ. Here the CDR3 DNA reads TGTGCCAGCAGCTTAGGACTTACTAAAGAGACCCAGTACTTC. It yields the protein CASSLGLTKETQYF.

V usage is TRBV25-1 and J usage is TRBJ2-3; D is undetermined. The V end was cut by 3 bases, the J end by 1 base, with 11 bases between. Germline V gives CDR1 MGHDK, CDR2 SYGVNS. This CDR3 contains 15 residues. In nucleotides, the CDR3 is TGTGCCAGCAGTGACAGGATTTTTGGCACAGATACGCAGTATTTT. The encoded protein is CASSDRIFGTDTQYF.

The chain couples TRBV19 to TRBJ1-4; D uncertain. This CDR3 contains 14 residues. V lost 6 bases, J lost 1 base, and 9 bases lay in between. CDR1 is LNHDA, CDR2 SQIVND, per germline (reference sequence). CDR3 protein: CASRRTGTNEKLFF. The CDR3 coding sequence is TGTGCCAGTAGGAGGACTGGAACTAATGAAAAACTGTTTTTT.

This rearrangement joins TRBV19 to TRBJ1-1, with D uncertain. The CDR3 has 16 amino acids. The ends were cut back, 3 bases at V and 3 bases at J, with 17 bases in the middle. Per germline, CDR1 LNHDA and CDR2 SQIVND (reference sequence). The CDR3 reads CASSIRGRRSDTEAFF. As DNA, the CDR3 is TGTGCCAGTAGTATTCGTGGGCGCAGGAGTGACACTGAAGCTTTCTTT. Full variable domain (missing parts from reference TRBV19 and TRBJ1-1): DGGITQSPKYLFRKEGQNVTLSCEQNLNHDAMYWYRQDPGQGLRLIYYSQIVNDFQKGDIAEGYSVSREKKESFPLTVTSAQKNPTAFYLCASSIRGRRSDTEAFFGQGTRLTVV.